This is a list of T cell receptor beta chains from one sample in a study of blood T cell repertoires in COVID-19. Sequencing used immunoSEQ multiplex PCR; TCRdb keeps in-frame clones, though not all of them. The sample lists around 270,000 clones, around nine tenths occurring once. The sequenced sample consisted of peripheral blood. These receptors were obtained from a man aged 35 to 55 with acute or convalescent COVID-19. Each CDR3 is given with its conserved first and last residue.

TRBV12-3/TRBV12-4 CASSNSNEKLFF
TRBV7-9 CASSLASSYEQYF
TRBV7-2 CASSFGLAGVHEQFF
TRBV28 CACGDRPLGGTEAFF
TRBV4-1 CASSQPLDREASEQYF
TRBV5-1 CASSLGDRATDTQYF
TRBV5-1 CASSLEWPGNIQYF
TRBV5-8 CASSLYFPLGQHAGYTF
TRBV5-1 CASSRGGPLIQHEQFF
TRBV5-1 CASSPQGGGAPLHF
TRBV5-1 CASSLELAGTGELFF
TRBV19 CASKNQFYGYTF
TRBV11-2 CASSLEVQNSYEQYF
TRBV9 CASSVIPGSNNEQFF
TRBV10-2 CASSDPGQGTHEQYF
TRBV27 CASSPIRQGVGQETQYF
TRBV10-3 CAISPTSGGNEQFF
TRBV30 CAWRGTLNTEAFF
TRBV5-4 CASSRTGDNGYTF
TRBV30 CAWSPGTANTEAFF
TRBV5-6 CASSLSAELGGDSPLHF
TRBV5-1 CASSSDSSGNTIYF
TRBV24-1 CATSDQGFRQPQHF
TRBV7-9 CASSTWGGQKTQYF
TRBV28 CASRLQGYGYTF
TRBV27 CASSGSSYEQYF
TRBV6-1 CASSDRYPVGGYGYTF
TRBV30 CAWGDRAHTEAFF
TRBV3-1/TRBV3-2 CASSQGHTRTGRNLYEQYF